Listed below are T cell receptor beta chains from one sample, sequenced in a study of neurological immune-mediated disorders. TCRdb analysed the 5' RACE reads with MiXCR anew, one entry per CDR3 protein. The sample holds about 66,000 distinct CDR3 sequences, about 4% seen once. The specimen sequenced was PBMCs. Receptor source: a man aged 25-45 years with multiple sclerosis. The CDR3 runs from the conserved cysteine through the conserved F or W. The D gene is left open where the match is weak. Clone size is stated in some rows and not others, as once, few, many or a class when expanded.

clone_size j_call v_call d_call cdr3_aa cdr3_nt
many TRBJ2-3 TRBV7-6 TRBD2 CASSPLAGAYTDTQYF TGTGCCAGCAGCCCCTTAGCGGGGGCCTACACAGATACGCAGTATTTT
many TRBJ2-2 TRBV2 . CASSRTDAPNTGELFF TGTGCCAGCAGCCGGACAGACGCGCCAAACACCGGGGAGCTGTTTTTT
. TRBJ2-2 TRBV5-5 TRBD2 CASSSKSGGWELFF TGTGCCAGCAGCTCGAAAAGCGGGGGCTGGGAGCTGTTTTTT
many TRBJ1-2 TRBV11-1 . CASSLVGDYGYTF TGTGCCAGCAGCTTAGTAGGAGACTATGGCTACACCTTC
many TRBJ1-1 TRBV5-5 . CASSLAVMNTEAFF TGTGCCAGCAGCTTAGCAGTGATGAACACTGAAGCTTTCTTT
many TRBJ2-6 TRBV4-3 . CASSQDSSSGANVLTF TGCGCCAGCAGCCAAGATTCTTCCTCTGGGGCCAACGTCCTGACTTTC
many TRBJ2-3 TRBV29-1 TRBD2 CSVETSGVGDTQYF TGCAGCGTTGAAACTAGCGGGGTTGGAGATACGCAGTATTTT
many TRBJ2-7 TRBV7-6 TRBD2 CASSPSGGQLYEQYF TGTGCCAGCAGCCCTAGCGGGGGGCAACTCTACGAGCAGTACTTC
many TRBJ2-1 TRBV3-1 TRBD2 CASSHDVTGTSAYNEQFF TGTGCCAGCAGCCATGACGTTACCGGGACTAGCGCCTACAATGAGCAGTTCTTC
many TRBJ1-1 TRBV19 . CASSISLGTTEAFF TGTGCCAGTAGTATATCTCTTGGGACGACTGAAGCTTTCTTT
many TRBJ2-1 TRBV9 TRBD2 CASSREDNEQFF TGTGCCAGCAGCCGGGAGGACAATGAGCAGTTCTTC
many TRBJ2-7 TRBV20-1 . CSARKGDQPYEQYF TGCAGTGCTAGGAAGGGGGATCAGCCTTACGAGCAGTACTTC
few TRBJ2-5 TRBV20-1 . CSARDHFQETQYF TGCAGTGCTAGAGATCACTTCCAAGAGACCCAGTACTTC
many TRBJ2-5 TRBV20-1 . CSASPRPGETQYF TGCAGTGCTAGTCCCCGGCCTGGAGAGACCCAGTACTTC
many TRBJ2-5 TRBV10-3 . CATVKGKGRQETQYF TGTGCCACCGTCAAAGGAAAGGGGAGACAAGAGACCCAGTACTTC
. TRBJ2-5 TRBV11-2 . CASSLKGGRETQYF TGTGCCAGCAGCTTGAAGGGGGGGCGTGAGACCCAGTACTTC
many TRBJ1-3 TRBV15 . CATSRDRGRSSGNTIYF TGTGCCACCAGCAGAGATCGTGGACGGAGCTCTGGAAACACCATATATTTT
many TRBJ1-6 TRBV5-1 . CASSLVGPQSSPLHF TGCGCCAGCAGCTTGGTGGGACCTCAATCGTCACCCCTCCACTTT
many TRBJ2-4 TRBV5-1 TRBD1 CASSVEPGQGDKNIQYF TGCGCCAGCAGCGTGGAGCCGGGACAGGGAGACAAAAACATTCAGTACTTC
many TRBJ2-3 TRBV7-9 . CASSLGGDRTDTQYF TGTGCCAGCAGCTTAGGGGGGGACCGCACAGATACGCAGTATTTT
many TRBJ1-5 TRBV20-1 . CSARQNSNQPQHF TGCAGTGCTAGACAGAATAGCAATCAGCCCCAGCATTTT
many TRBJ2-7 TRBV27 . CASSAQGRRYEQYF TGTGCCAGCAGTGCCCAGGGCAGACGCTACGAGCAGTACTTC
many TRBJ1-1 TRBV20-1 . CSAPGGNTEAFF TGCAGTGCTCCCGGGGGGAACACTGAAGCTTTCTTT
many TRBJ2-1 TRBV5-6 . CATTDPSSYNEQFF TGTGCTACAACCGACCCAAGCTCCTACAATGAGCAGTTCTTC
many TRBJ1-1 TRBV7-6 . CASSPRGHTEAFF TGTGCCAGCAGCCCCCGGGGCCACACTGAAGCTTTCTTT
many TRBJ2-5 TRBV4-1 . CASSQERGGETQYF TGCGCCAGCAGCCAAGAAAGGGGTGGGGAGACCCAGTACTTC
few TRBJ1-1 TRBV19 . CASSIPGTPNTEAFF TGTGCCAGTAGTATTCCCGGGACCCCGAACACTGAAGCTTTCTTT
many TRBJ2-3 TRBV20-1 TRBD2 CSARVLAGATDTQYF TGCAGTGCTAGAGTTTTAGCGGGGGCCACAGATACGCAGTATTTT
. TRBJ2-2 TRBV12-3/TRBV12-4 TRBD2 CASSSGLAGVHTGELFF TGTGCCAGCAGTTCAGGACTAGCGGGGGTTCACACCGGGGAGCTGTTTTTT
. TRBJ2-1 TRBV19 TRBD1 CASSLTGTGYNEQFF TGTGCCAGTAGTCTCACCGGGACAGGGTACAATGAGCAGTTCTTC
many TRBJ2-7 TRBV5-1 TRBD1 CASRYRTGVEEQYF TGCGCCAGCAGGTACCGCACAGGGGTAGAAGAGCAGTACTTC
many TRBJ2-5 TRBV3-1 TRBD1 CASSQEVTGGETQYF TGTGCCAGCAGCCAAGAAGTTACAGGGGGGGAGACCCAGTACTTC
few TRBJ1-5 TRBV12-3/TRBV12-4 TRBD1 CASSRDRNSNQPQHF TGTGCCAGCAGTAGGGACAGAAATAGCAATCAGCCCCAGCATTTT
many TRBJ2-7 TRBV20-1 . CSARADSYEQYF TGCAGTGCTAGAGCGGATTCCTACGAGCAGTACTTC
many TRBJ1-2 TRBV6-1 TRBD1 CASSEAGTGGYGYTF TGTGCCAGCAGTGAAGCCGGGACAGGGGGCTATGGCTACACCTTC
many TRBJ1-5 TRBV6-2/TRBV6-3 TRBD1 CASQPGGTGNQPQHF TGTGCAAGCCAACCAGGGGGCACGGGCAATCAGCCCCAGCATTTT
. TRBJ2-1 TRBV5-6 TRBD1 CASDDRVSYNEQFF TGTGCCAGCGACGACAGGGTCTCCTACAATGAGCAGTTCTTC
many TRBJ1-3 TRBV13 . CASSGEAGSHSGNTIYF TGTGCCAGCAGCGGAGAAGCTGGCAGTCACTCTGGAAACACCATATATTTT
many TRBJ1-2 TRBV6-5 . CASSYSTTARAHGYTF TGTGCCAGCAGTTACTCGACTACGGCTAGGGCCCATGGCTACACCTTC
. TRBJ2-7 TRBV5-5 TRBD1 CASNIRPTGAYEQYF TGTGCCAGCAACATCCGACCGACAGGGGCTTACGAGCAGTACTTC
many TRBJ1-1 TRBV5-1 TRBD1 CASSWGTENTEAFF TGCGCCAGCAGCTGGGGGACAGAGAACACTGAAGCTTTCTTT
many TRBJ1-5 TRBV7-6 . CASSSTDSANQPQNF TGTGCCAGCAGCTCCACGGACAGTGCCAATCAGCCCCAGAATTTT
many TRBJ2-7 TRBV7-2 . CASSRTLYEQYF TGTGCCAGCAGCCGGACTCTTTACGAGCAGTACTTC
many TRBJ1-3 TRBV20-1 . CSARHSSSGNTIYF TGCAGTGCTAGGCACAGTTCCTCTGGAAACACCATATATTTT
many TRBJ2-7 TRBV14 TRBD1 CASSQGFAGQGNEQYF TGTGCCAGCAGCCAAGGGTTTGCGGGACAGGGTAACGAGCAGTACTTC
many TRBJ2-2 TRBV27 . CASSFLNTGELFF TGTGCCAGCAGTTTCCTGAACACCGGGGAGCTGTTTTTT
many TRBJ2-2 TRBV11-2 TRBD2 CASRSGTSGGAYGELFF TGTGCCAGCAGATCCGGGACTAGCGGGGGGGCCTACGGGGAGCTGTTTTTT
many TRBJ1-4 TRBV3-1 TRBD1 CASSKDGQANEKLFF TGTGCCAGCAGCAAAGACGGACAGGCTAATGAAAAACTGTTTTTT
many TRBJ2-1 TRBV29-1 . CSVDDSAYNEQFF TGCAGCGTTGACGACAGCGCATACAATGAGCAGTTCTTC
few TRBJ1-6 TRBV6-5 . CASSPRGYDSPLHF TGTGCCAGCAGCCCCCGGGGGTATGATTCACCCCTACACTTT
many TRBJ1-1 TRBV29-1 . CSALGAFMNTEAFF TGCAGCGCACTAGGGGCGTTCATGAACACTGAAGCTTTCTTT
. TRBJ1-5 TRBV7-2 . CASSRVSNQPQNF TGTGCCAGCAGCCGAGTAAGCAATCAGCCCCAGAATTTT
. TRBJ1-6 TRBV7-2 TRBD1 CASSRQGSSPLNF TGTGCCAGCAGCCGACAGGGCAGCTCACCCCTCAACTTT
many TRBJ1-2 TRBV29-1 . CSVEDGGQSYGYTF TGCAGCGTTGAAGATGGGGGGCAGTCCTATGGCTACACCTTC
many TRBJ2-2 TRBV5-1 TRBD2 CASSLSSGGHTGELFF TGCGCCAGCAGCTTGTCTAGCGGGGGCCACACCGGGGAGCTGTTTTTT
many TRBJ2-3 TRBV7-9 TRBD2 CASSRGLAGERDTQYF TGTGCCAGCAGCAGGGGACTAGCGGGGGAAAGAGATACGCAGTATTTT
many TRBJ2-1 TRBV5-6 TRBD1 CASSLGTGAEQFF TGTGCCAGCAGTTTAGGGACAGGGGCAGAGCAGTTCTTC
many TRBJ2-5 TRBV24-1 . CATRPGPLQETQYF TGTGCCACCAGACCGGGGCCCCTCCAAGAGACCCAGTACTTC
many TRBJ2-1 TRBV7-9 TRBD1 CASSSKGQVGPYNEQFF TGTGCCAGCAGCAGCAAAGGACAGGTTGGCCCCTACAATGAGCAGTTCTTC